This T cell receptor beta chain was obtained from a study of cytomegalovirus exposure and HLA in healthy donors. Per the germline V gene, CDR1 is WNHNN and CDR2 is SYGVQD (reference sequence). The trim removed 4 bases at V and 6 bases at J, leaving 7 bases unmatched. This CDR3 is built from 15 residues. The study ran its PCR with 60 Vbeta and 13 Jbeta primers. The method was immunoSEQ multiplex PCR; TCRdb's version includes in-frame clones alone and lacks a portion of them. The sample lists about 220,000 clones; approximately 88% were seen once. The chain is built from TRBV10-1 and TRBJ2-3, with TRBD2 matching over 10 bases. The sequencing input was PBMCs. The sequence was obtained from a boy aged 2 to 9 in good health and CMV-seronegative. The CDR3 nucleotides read TGCGCCAGCAGTGTAGGGACTAGCGTCTCGGATACGCAGTATTTT. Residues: CASSVGTSVSDTQYF.